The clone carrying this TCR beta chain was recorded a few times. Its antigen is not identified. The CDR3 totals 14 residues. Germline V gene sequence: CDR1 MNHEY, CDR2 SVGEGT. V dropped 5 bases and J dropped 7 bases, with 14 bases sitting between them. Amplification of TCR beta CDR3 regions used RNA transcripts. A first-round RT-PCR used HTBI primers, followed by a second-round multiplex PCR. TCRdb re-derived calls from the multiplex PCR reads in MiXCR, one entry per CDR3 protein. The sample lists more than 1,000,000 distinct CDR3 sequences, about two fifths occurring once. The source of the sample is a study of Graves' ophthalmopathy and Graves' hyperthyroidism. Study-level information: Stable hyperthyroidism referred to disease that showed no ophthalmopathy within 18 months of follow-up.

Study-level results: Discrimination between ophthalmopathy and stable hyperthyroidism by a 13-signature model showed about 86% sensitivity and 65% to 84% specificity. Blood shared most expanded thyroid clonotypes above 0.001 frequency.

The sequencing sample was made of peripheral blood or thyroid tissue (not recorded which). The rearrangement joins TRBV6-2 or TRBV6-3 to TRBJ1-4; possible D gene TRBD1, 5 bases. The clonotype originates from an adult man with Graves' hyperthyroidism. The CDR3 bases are TGTGCCAGCAGTAGGACGACGGGGCGTGAAAAACTGTTTTTT. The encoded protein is CASSRTTGREKLFF.